Following are 10 T cell receptor beta chains from one sample sequenced in a study of Ad26.COV2.S vaccination and SARS-CoV-2 variants. Assay: immunoSEQ multiplex PCR; the TCRdb copy retains only in-frame clones and omits some. Among about 370,000 clones listed, about 91% were seen once. Noted treatment: about 20 received Ad26.COV2.S at low or high dose, single or two shots; several received placebo; per-sample allocation not given. Samples came from day 63 after the first vaccine or placebo injection. Sample: peripheral blood, taken in a trial of Ad26.COV2.S vaccine versus placebo. All receptors derive from a person between 18 and 65 years old who received the Ad26.COV2.S COVID-19 vaccine or a placebo.

The chain carries TRBV4-3 and TRBJ2-1; TRBD1 might be the D (5 bases). This CDR3 comprises 13 residues. The germline V gene has CDR1 LGHNA and CDR2 YSLEER. V was shortened by 0 bases and J by 7 bases, with 7 bases between the two germline ends. CDR3 sequence: CASSQERGNEQFF. In nucleotides, the CDR3 is TGCGCCAGCAGCCAAGAAAGGGGAAATGAGCAGTTCTTC.

The chain combines TRBV18 with TRBJ2-5; D is possibly TRBD2 (5 bases). The germline V gene encodes CDR1 KGHSH and CDR2 LQKENI. Trimming took 2 bases from V and 0 from J, leaving 10 bases between them. CDR3 size: 15 residues. CDR3 region: CASSPRSGDQETQYF. CDR3 DNA sequence: TGTGCCAGCTCACCAAGGTCCGGGGACCAAGAGACCCAGTACTTC.

The rearrangement links TRBV9 to TRBJ2-7; 11 bases are a match to TRBD1. Germline CDR1 SGDLS, CDR2 YYNGEE. The CDR3 spans 14 residues. Losses at the gene ends were 0 bases for V and 6 bases for J; bases not matched to a gene: 2. The CDR3 protein is CASSVGDRGFEQYF. In DNA, the CDR3 is TGTGCCAGCAGCGTAGGGGACAGGGGGTTCGAGCAGTACTTC.

This chain connects TRBV5-1 to TRBJ1-3; D is unclear. This CDR3 is 13 amino acids long. Germline V lookup: CDR1 SGHRS, CDR2 YFSETQ. Trimming pared 7 bases from V and 0 bases from J, leaving 8 bases between. The CDR3 protein is CASRTSSGNTIYF. The CDR3 DNA reads TGCGCCAGCCGCACGAGCTCTGGAAACACCATATATTTT.

The chain combines TRBV30 with TRBJ1-1; D might be TRBD1 (6 bases). Trimming shortened V by 2 bases and J by 5 bases, and 15 bases separated the two germline ends. Germline V gene lookup returns CDR1 GTSNPN and CDR2 SVGIG (reference sequence). The CDR3 is made up of 14 amino acids. This CDR3 is CAWSKGGLGTEAFF. The CDR3 DNA is TGTGCCTGGAGTAAGGGGGGCCTGGGGACTGAAGCTTTCTTT.

This clone was counted between two and nine times. The chain combines TRBV6-4 with TRBJ2-5; D remains ambiguous. The V gene's germline CDR1 is MRHNA and CDR2 SNTAGT. Trimming removed 6 bases from V and 2 bases from J, with 10 bases in between. The CDR3 totals 13 residues. CDR3 amino acids: CASSPEEQETQYF. CDR3 DNA sequence: TGTGCCAGCAGCCCCGAGGAGCAAGAGACCCAGTACTTC.

The V call is TRBV12-3 or TRBV12-4, the J call TRBJ1-1; no definite D call. V lost 2 bases and J lost 4, with 8 bases in between. The CDR3 consists of 13 residues. The CDR3 here is CASSLNWGTEAFF. The CDR3 nucleotides are TGTGCCAGCAGTTTAAACTGGGGCACTGAAGCTTTCTTT.

The rearrangement uses TRBV5-1 and TRBJ1-6; the D is unclear. The V and J ends lost 1 base and 6 bases respectively, with 8 bases between them. CDR3 size: 14 residues. Germline V gene sequence: CDR1 SGHRS, CDR2 YFSETQ. The CDR3 loop is CASSLMQSNSPLHF. In DNA, the CDR3 is TGCGCCAGCAGCTTGATGCAGAGTAATTCACCCCTCCACTTT.

This chain uses TRBV11-2 with TRBJ1-1, with 7 bases aligning to TRBD1. J was trimmed by 5 bases and V by 5 bases; bases with no gene match: 11. This CDR3 is built from 15 residues. Germline V gene data show CDR1 as SGHAT and CDR2 as FQNNGV. Written as DNA, the CDR3 is TGTGCCAGCAGCCCGCGACAGGGTGTTCGGACTGAAGCTTTCTTT. Amino acids: CASSPRQGVRTEAFF.

The chain combines TRBV30 with TRBJ2-3; 10 bases align to TRBD1. This CDR3 is 14 amino acids long. In germline, CDR1 is GTSNPN, CDR2 SVGIG (reference sequence). V was clipped by 5 bases and J by 6 bases; unmatched bases: 8. The DNA for the CDR3 is TGTGCCTGGGGGACAGGGGATTTTGCGGATACGCAGTATTTT. Translated: CAWGTGDFADTQYF.